This T cell receptor beta chain is from a study of blood T cell repertoires in COVID-19. Across the study: The origin of the acute and convalescent COVID-19 samples was the United States, Italy and Spain. From T cells, B-cell-depleted T cells, or PBMCs came the material, which was cDNA or gDNA.

The authors' processing: It was from reference gene primer amplification that nucleated cell counts were estimated. Sequencing used immunoSEQ multiplex PCR; TCRdb keeps in-frame clones, though not all of them. The V and J calls and the clone size are those of that table, but D and trimming were determined from the DNA. Of under 200,000 clones in the sample, approximately 84% were seen once. The material sequenced was peripheral blood. This sequence originates from a man aged 35-49 years who had recovered from COVID-19.

The CDR3 DNA is TGTGCCAGCAGTTACGGACAGGGTACCCCCTACGAGCAGTACTTC. It translates to CASSYGQGTPYEQYF. The chain joins TRBV6-6 to TRBJ2-7, with 8 bases that match TRBD1. CDR1 is MNHNY and CDR2 is SVGAGI in the germline V gene (reference sequence). With 2 bases clipped from V and 2 bases from J, the junction kept 5 bases outside the gene matches. The CDR3 is 15 amino acids.